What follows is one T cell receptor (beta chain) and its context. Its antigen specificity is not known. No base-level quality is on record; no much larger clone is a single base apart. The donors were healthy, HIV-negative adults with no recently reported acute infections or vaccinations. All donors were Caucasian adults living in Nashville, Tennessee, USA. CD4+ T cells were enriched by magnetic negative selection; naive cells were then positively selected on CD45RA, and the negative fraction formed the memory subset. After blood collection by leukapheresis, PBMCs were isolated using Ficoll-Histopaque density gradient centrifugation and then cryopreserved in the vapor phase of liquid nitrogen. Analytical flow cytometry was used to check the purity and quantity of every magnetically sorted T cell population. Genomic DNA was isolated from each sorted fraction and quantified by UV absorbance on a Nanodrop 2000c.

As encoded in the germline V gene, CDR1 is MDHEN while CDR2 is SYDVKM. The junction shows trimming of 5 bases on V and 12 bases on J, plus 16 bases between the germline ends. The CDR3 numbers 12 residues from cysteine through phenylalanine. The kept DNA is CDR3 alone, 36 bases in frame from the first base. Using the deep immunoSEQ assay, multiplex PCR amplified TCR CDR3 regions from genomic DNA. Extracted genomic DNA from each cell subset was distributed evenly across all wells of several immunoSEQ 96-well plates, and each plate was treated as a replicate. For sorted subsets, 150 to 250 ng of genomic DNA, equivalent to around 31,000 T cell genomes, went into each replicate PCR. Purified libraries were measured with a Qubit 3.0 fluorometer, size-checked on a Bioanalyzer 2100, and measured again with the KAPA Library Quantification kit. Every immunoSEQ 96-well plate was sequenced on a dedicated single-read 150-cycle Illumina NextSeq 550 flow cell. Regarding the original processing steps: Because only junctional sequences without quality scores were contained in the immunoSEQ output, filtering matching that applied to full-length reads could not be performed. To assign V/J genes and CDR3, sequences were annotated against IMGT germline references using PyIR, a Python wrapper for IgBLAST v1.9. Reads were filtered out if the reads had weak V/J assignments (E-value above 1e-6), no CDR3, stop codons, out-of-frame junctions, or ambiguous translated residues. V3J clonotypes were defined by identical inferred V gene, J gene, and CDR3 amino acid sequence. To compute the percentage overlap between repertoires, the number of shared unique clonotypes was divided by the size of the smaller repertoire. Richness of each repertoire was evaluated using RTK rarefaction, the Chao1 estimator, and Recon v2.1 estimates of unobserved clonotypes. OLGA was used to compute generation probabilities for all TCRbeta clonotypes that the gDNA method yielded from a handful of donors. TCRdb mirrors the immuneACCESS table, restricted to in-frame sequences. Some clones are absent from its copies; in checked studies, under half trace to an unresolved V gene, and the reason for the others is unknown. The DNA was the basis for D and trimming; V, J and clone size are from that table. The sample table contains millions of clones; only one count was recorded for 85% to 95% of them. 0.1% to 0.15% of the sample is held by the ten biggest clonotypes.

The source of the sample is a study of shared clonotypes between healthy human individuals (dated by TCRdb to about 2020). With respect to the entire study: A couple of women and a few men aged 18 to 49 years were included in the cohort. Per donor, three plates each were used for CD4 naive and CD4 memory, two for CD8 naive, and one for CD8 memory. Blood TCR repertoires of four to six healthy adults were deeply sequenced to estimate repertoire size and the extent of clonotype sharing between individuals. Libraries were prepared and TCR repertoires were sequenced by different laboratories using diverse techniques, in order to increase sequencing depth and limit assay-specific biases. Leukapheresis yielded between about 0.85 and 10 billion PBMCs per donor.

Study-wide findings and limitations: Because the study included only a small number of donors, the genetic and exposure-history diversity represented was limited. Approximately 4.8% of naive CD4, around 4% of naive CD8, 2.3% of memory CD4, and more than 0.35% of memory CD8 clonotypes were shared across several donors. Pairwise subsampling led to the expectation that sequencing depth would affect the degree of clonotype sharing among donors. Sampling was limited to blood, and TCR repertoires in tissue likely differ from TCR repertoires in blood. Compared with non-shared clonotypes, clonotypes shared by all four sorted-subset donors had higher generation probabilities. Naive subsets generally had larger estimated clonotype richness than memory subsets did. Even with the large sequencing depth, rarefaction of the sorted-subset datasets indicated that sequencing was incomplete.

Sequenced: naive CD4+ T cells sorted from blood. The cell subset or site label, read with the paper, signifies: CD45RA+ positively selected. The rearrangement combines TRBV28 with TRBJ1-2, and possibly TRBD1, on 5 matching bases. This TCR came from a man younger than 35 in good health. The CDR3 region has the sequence CASSEGARVHTF. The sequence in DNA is TGTGCCAGCAGTGAAGGGGCGCGAGTTCACACCTTC.